The rows below give T cell receptor beta chains drawn from one sample of a study of blood T cells in healthy people across ages. TCRdb itself ran the 5' RACE reads through MiXCR, one entry per CDR3 protein. The table records about a million distinct CDR3 sequences, more than 30% of them present only once. The sequencing sample was made of blood. All receptors derive from a young man in good health. The CDR3 runs from the conserved cysteine through the conserved F or W. Fields, in order: CDR3 length, clone size, J gene, V gene, D gene, CDR3 DNA, CDR3 protein. The D gene is left open where the match is weak. The size field is filled for only some rows; it gives once, few, many or a size class.

>16|-|TRBJ2-1|TRBV11-2|TRBD2
TGTGCCAGCAGCTTAGTACTAGCGGGGGTACACAATGAGCAGTTCTTC
CASSLVLAGVHNEQFF
>15|-|TRBJ2-2|TRBV29-1|-
TGCAGCGTCCAGGGGCACAGGGTGAATACCGGGGAGCTGTTTTTT
CSVQGHRVNTGELFF
>16|-|TRBJ2-2|TRBV20-1|-
TGCAGTGCTAGGAAGGCCTCTAGGGACAACACCGGGGAGCTGTTTTTT
CSARKASRDNTGELFF
>12|-|TRBJ1-2|TRBV24-1|-
TGTGCCACCCAGGCCCACAGCGAGAGCTACACCTTC
CATQAHSESYTF
>10|-|TRBJ2-5|TRBV6-1|TRBD2
TGTGCCAGCAGACGGGGGGGGCTGTACTTC
CASRRGGLYF
>15|few|TRBJ2-7|TRBV11-1|-
TGTGCCAGCAGCCCCCTTCCGCGTAGCTCCTACGAGCAGTACTTC
CASSPLPRSSYEQYF
>17|-|TRBJ2-1|TRBV5-1|TRBD1
TGCGCCAGCGGCTCGCCGGACAGGGGGTATTTAGGCAATGAGCAGTTCTTC
CASGSPDRGYLGNEQFF
>14|-|TRBJ1-6|TRBV5-1|-
TGCGCCAGCAGCCAAGATGCAGGGGTTTCACCCCTCCACTTT
CASSQDAGVSPLHF
>16|-|TRBJ2-1|TRBV7-2|-
TGTGCCAGCAGCTTTCAACAGGGAACTAAGGACAATGAGCAGTTCTTC
CASSFQQGTKDNEQFF
>14|-|TRBJ2-5|TRBV12-3/TRBV12-4|TRBD2
TGTGCCAGCAGCCCTGGCGGGAGTGGGGAGACCCAGTACTTC
CASSPGGSGETQYF
>14|many|TRBJ2-2|TRBV11-3|-
TGTGCCAGCAGCTTAGATCAAAACACCGGGGAGCTGTTTTTT
CASSLDQNTGELFF
>12|few|TRBJ2-3|TRBV20-1|-
TGCAGTGCTAACATCGGCACAGATACGCAGTATTTT
CSANIGTDTQYF
>16|-|TRBJ1-6|TRBV27|TRBD1
TGTGCCAGCAGTTTCGGGAGGGGGCGGAGTAATTCACCCCTCCACTTT
CASSFGRGRSNSPLHF
>16|few|TRBJ2-3|TRBV7-2|TRBD2
TGTGCCAGCAGCTTAAAAGCGGGGGGCGGAGCAGATACGCAGTATTTT
CASSLKAGGGADTQYF
>14|few|TRBJ1-1|TRBV10-3|-
TGTGCCATCAGTGGCACAGCTAGCGACACTGAAGCTTTCTTT
CAISGTASDTEAFF
>15|few|TRBJ1-2|TRBV25-1|-
TGTGCCAGCAGTGATTCCGGGACTTCGGGTTCGGGGGACACCTTC
CASSDSGTSGSGDTF
>15|-|TRBJ1-2|TRBV2|TRBD1
TGTGCCAGCAGGTTGGACAGGGACTCCCACGCGGGCTACACCTTC
CASRLDRDSHAGYTF
>13|-|TRBJ1-3|TRBV29-1|-
TGCAGCGTTGTTAACCCCTCTGGAAACACCATATATTTT
CSVVNPSGNTIYF
>13|few|TRBJ2-3|TRBV9|TRBD1
TGTGCCAGCAGGGGACAGGGGAAAGATACGCAGTATTTT
CASRGQGKDTQYF
>16|-|TRBJ2-1|TRBV6-2/TRBV6-3|TRBD2
TGTGCCAGCAGTTATCGAGGAGCGGGGGGCCACAATGAGCAGTTCTTC
CASSYRGAGGHNEQFF
>16|few|TRBJ1-2|TRBV20-1|-
TGCAGTGCTAGAGATTCGATTTCAGGGTGGGGTAGTGGCTACACCTTC
CSARDSISGWGSGYTF
>12|few|TRBJ2-5|TRBV19|-
TGTGCCAGTAGTATAGGAAGCGAGACCCAGTACTTC
CASSIGSETQYF
>14|few|TRBJ1-4|TRBV20-1|-
TGCAGTGCTAGTCCGACTCTGGGGGGGGAAAAACTGTTTTTT
CSASPTLGGEKLFF
>12|-|TRBJ2-7|TRBV28|-
TGTGCCAGCAGCAAGTCACTCTACGAGCAGTACTTC
CASSKSLYEQYF
>13|-|TRBJ1-6|TRBV6-1|-
TGTGCCACTACGGGACTCAATAATTCACCCCTCCACTTT
CATTGLNNSPLHF
>10|-|TRBJ2-7|TRBV29-1|-
TGCAGCGTTCGGACGTACGAGCAGTACTTC
CSVRTYEQYF
>14|few|TRBJ1-2|TRBV5-1|-
TGCGCCAGCAGCTCCACTCCAGGGAACTATGGCTACACCTTC
CASSSTPGNYGYTF
>15|-|TRBJ1-2|TRBV20-1|TRBD1
TGCAGTGCTGCCTCACCTACCGGGACAGGCTATGGCTACACCTTC
CSAASPTGTGYGYTF